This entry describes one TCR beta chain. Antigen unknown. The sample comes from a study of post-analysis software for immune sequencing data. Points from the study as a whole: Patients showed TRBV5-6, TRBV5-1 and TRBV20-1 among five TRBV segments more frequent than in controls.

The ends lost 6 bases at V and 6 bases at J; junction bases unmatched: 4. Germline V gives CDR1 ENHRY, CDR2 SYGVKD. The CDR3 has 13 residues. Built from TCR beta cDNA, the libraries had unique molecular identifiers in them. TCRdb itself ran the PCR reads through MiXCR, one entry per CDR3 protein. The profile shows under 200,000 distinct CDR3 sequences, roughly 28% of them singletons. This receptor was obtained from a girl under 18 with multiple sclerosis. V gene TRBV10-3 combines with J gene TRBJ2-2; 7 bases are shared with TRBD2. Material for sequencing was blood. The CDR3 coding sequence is TGTGCCATCAGCCCCACTAGCGCCGGGGAGCTGTTTTTT. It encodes CAISPTSAGELFF.